One and the same sample provided the 29 T cell receptor beta chains below, sequenced in a study of blood T cell repertoires in COVID-19. Produced via immunoSEQ multiplex PCR; TCRdb's table is partial and in-frame only. Among over 250,000 clones listed, roughly 89% were seen once. The sequencing input was PBMCs or T cells enriched from blood (not recorded which). These receptors came from a woman in her fifties or sixties who had recovered from COVID-19.

J is TRBJ2-7 and V is TRBV6-1; D is unclear. The germline CDR1 and CDR2 sequences are MNHNS and SASEGT. This CDR3 has 14 amino acids. Trimming shortened V by 1 base and J by 0 bases, and 7 bases separated the two germline ends. CDR3 protein: CASSEGSGSYEQYF. The DNA for the CDR3 is TGTGCCAGCAGTGAAGGGTCGGGCTCCTACGAGCAGTACTTC.

The genes are TRBV6-5 and TRBJ1-6; TRBD1 agrees at 8 bases. Germline CDR1 is MNHEY and CDR2 is SVGAGI. Trimming at V came to 6 bases and at J to 10 bases, leaving 8 bases not matched to a gene. The CDR3 has 14 amino acids. The CDR3 reads CASRGQGVGSPLHF. The CDR3 DNA is TGTGCCAGCAGAGGACAGGGTGTTGGATCACCCCTCCACTTT.

In the case of this clone: Its ends do not fully match the called genes, so a read error is possible. The gene calls are TRBV7-7 and TRBJ1-5, with D possibly matching TRBD1 (6 bases). This CDR3 has 16 residues. Germline assignment: CDR1 SSHAT and CDR2 FNYEAQ (reference sequence). The CDR3 region has the DNA TGTGCTAGCAGCCCACAGGGACGGTATAGCAATCAGCCCCAGCATTTT. This gives the protein CASSPQGRYSNQPQHF.

This chain connects TRBV19 to TRBJ1-1, with D perhaps matching TRBD1 (5 bases). V lost 3 bases to trimming and J lost 1 base, with 12 bases between them. CDR1 is LNHDA, CDR2 SQIVND, per germline (reference sequence). This CDR3 is 15 amino acids long. Written as DNA, the CDR3 is TGTGCCAGTAGTATCTACAGGCAGGCGAACACTGAAGCTTTCTTT. Translating gives CASSIYRQANTEAFF.

This chain connects TRBV3-1 (or the pseudogene TRBV3-2) to TRBJ1-1, with 12 bases aligning to TRBD1. In germline, CDR1 is LGHDT, CDR2 YNNKEL (reference sequence). The CDR3 runs 17 residues. After removal of 4 bases from V and 4 bases from J, the junction contained 10 bases not matched to a gene. CDR3 in amino acids: CASSPRDRGRWGTEAFF. The CDR3 DNA is TGTGCCAGCAGCCCTCGGGACAGGGGGCGTTGGGGCACTGAAGCTTTCTTT.

The chain combines TRBV28 with TRBJ2-7; TRBD2 matches at 10 bases. The V gene's germline CDR1 is MDHEN and CDR2 SYDVKM. V dropped 3 bases and J dropped 5; count of bases not matched to a gene: 13. This CDR3 contains 17 residues. The CDR3 DNA reads as TGTGCCAGCAGTTTTTTCAGTCCTAGCGGGAGTAAAAACGAGCAGTACTTC. Protein product: CASSFFSPSGSKNEQYF.

The V call is TRBV6-1, the J call TRBJ1-4, with D perhaps TRBD1 (6 bases). Trimming shortened V by 3 bases and J by 8 bases, and 22 bases separated the two germline ends. The CDR3 loop spans 17 amino acids. Germline V gene data show CDR1 as MNHNS and CDR2 as SASEGT. CDR3 in amino acids: CASSDPITYRDREKLFF. In DNA form, the CDR3 reads TGTGCCAGCAGTGACCCAATAACATACAGGGATCGGGAAAAACTGTTTTTT.

CDR3 DNA: TGTGCCAGCTCACCGGGGGGTTCGAACTATGGCTACACCTTC. This sequence encodes CASSPGGSNYGYTF. This chain connects TRBV18 to TRBJ1-2; TRBD1 might be the D (5 bases). V gave up 3 bases and J gave up 2 bases, with 10 bases separating them. Germline CDR1 reads KGHSH; CDR2 reads LQKENI. This CDR3 is built from 14 residues.

V is TRBV3-1 (or the pseudogene TRBV3-2) and J is TRBJ2-7; 10 bases agree with TRBD2. With 0 bases clipped from V and 2 bases from J, the junction kept 13 bases outside the gene matches. The CDR3 spans 19 residues. From germline, CDR1 is LGHDT and CDR2 YNNKEL (reference sequence). This CDR3 reads CASSQDPTSGPYGPYEQYF. The CDR3 coding sequence is TGTGCCAGCAGCCAAGACCCGACTAGCGGGCCCTACGGGCCCTACGAGCAGTACTTC.

The chain recombines TRBV14 with TRBJ2-6; D perhaps matches TRBD2 (6 bases). Germline assignment: CDR1 SGHDN and CDR2 FVKESK. The CDR3 contains 15 residues. V shed 5 bases and J shed 2 bases, with 10 bases lying between them. The CDR3 loop reads CASSTRRAGANVLTF. CDR3 nucleotide sequence: TGTGCCAGCAGCACCCGGAGGGCTGGGGCCAACGTCCTGACTTTC.

This clone has a handful of counts. The rearrangement links TRBV18 to TRBJ1-4, with D possibly being TRBD1 (6 bases). CDR1 is KGHSH and CDR2 is LQKENI in the germline V gene. The CDR3 spans 16 residues. Trimming cost V 1 base and J 8 bases, with 17 bases left between them. The CDR3 DNA is TGTGCCAGCTCACCACGTTTGAGGACAGATACAGAAAAACTGTTTTTT. The encoded protein is CASSPRLRTDTEKLFF. Based on the CDR3 plus reference TRBV18 and TRBJ1-4, the full variable domain is NAGVMQNPRHLVRRRGQEARLRCSPMKGHSHVYWYRQLPEEGLKFMVYLQKENIIDESGMPKERFSAEFPKEGPSILRIQQVVRGDSAAYFCASSPRLRTDTEKLFFGSGTQLSVL.

V usage is TRBV11-2 and J usage is TRBJ2-7, with D perhaps TRBD1 (6 bases). CDR1 SGHAT and CDR2 FQNNGV come from the germline V gene. This CDR3 has 15 residues. V lost 1 base, J lost 1 base, and 11 bases lay in between. CDR3 DNA sequence: TGTGCCAGCAGCTTAGCCTACGACAGGTCCTACGAGCAGTACTTC. Translated: CASSLAYDRSYEQYF.

V gene TRBV11-2 combines with J gene TRBJ2-2; possibly TRBD1 for D (5 bases). CDR1 is SGHAT and CDR2 is FQNNGV in the germline V gene. Trimming removed 4 bases from V and 7 bases from J, with 16 bases in between. The CDR3 contains 15 residues. The CDR3 reads CASSYQGILIGELFF. Here the CDR3 DNA reads TGTGCCAGCAGCTACCAGGGTATATTGATCGGGGAGCTGTTTTTT.

The gene calls are TRBV15 and TRBJ1-5; a weak D match, TRBD1 (5 bases). This CDR3 spans 16 amino acids. The germline V and J ends were trimmed by 0 bases and 4 bases, with 13 bases remaining between them. The germline V gene has CDR1 LNHNV and CDR2 YYDKDF (reference sequence). The CDR3 DNA sequence: TGTGCCACCAGCAGAGACCCGGGGAGGGGAAATCAGCCCCAGCATTTT. It encodes CATSRDPGRGNQPQHF.

The rearrangement joins TRBV27 to TRBJ1-5; possibly TRBD1 for D (6 bases). Trimming left V 5 bases short and J 2 bases short, with 7 bases between. The CDR3 loop spans 13 amino acids. Germline CDR1 reads MNHEY; CDR2 reads SMNVEV (reference sequence). The CDR3 region has the DNA TGTGCCAGCAGTCGACAGGGCAATCAGCCCCAGCATTTT. Translating it yields CASSRQGNQPQHF.

The chain uses TRBV27 and TRBJ1-1; D remains unclear. Between the trimmed V and J ends, which lost 6 bases and 1 base, there was a span of 12 bases. Germline V gives CDR1 MNHEY, CDR2 SMNVEV (reference sequence). CDR3 length equals 14 residues. The CDR3: CASSQDWGNTEAFF. The CDR3 nucleotides are TGTGCCAGCAGCCAGGACTGGGGGAACACTGAAGCTTTCTTT.

A remark on this clone: This specimen includes other DNA sequences encoding the same CDR3. This sequence joins TRBV27 and TRBJ1-5; D ambiguous. CDR1 and CDR2 (germline): MNHEY, SMNVEV (reference sequence). The germline V and J ends were trimmed by 3 bases and 2 bases, with 5 bases remaining between them. This CDR3 is built from 13 residues. The CDR3 DNA reads as TGTGCCAGCAGTTTCCAGGGCAATCAGCCCCAGCATTTT. Protein sequence: CASSFQGNQPQHF.

The V call is TRBV29-1, the J call TRBJ2-7, with D unresolved. Germline CDR1 reads SQVTM; CDR2 reads ANQGSEA. V was trimmed by 5 bases and J by 5 bases, leaving 10 bases between them. The CDR3 is 11 amino acids. The CDR3 DNA reads as TGCAGCGTTTCGAGTAGCAACGAGCAGTACTTC. This gives the protein CSVSSSNEQYF.

The chain uses TRBV15 and TRBJ1-4; D is unresolved. Per the germline V gene, CDR1 is LNHNV and CDR2 is YYDKDF (reference sequence). The CDR3 contains 14 residues. V was shortened by 5 bases and J by 4 bases, with 11 bases between the two germline ends. The CDR3 nucleotides read TGTGCCACCAGCCCCCCGGGAGGTAATGAAAAACTGTTTTTT. Translated, it gives CATSPPGGNEKLFF.

The genes are TRBV6-5 and TRBJ1-1; 9 positions match TRBD1. This CDR3 has 15 residues. Germline CDR1 and CDR2: MNHEY and SVGAGI. The junction had 6 bases not matched to a gene; V was cut back by 5 bases and J by 2 bases. DNA of the CDR3: TGTGCCAGCAGTATGGGACAGGGAATTAACACTGAAGCTTTCTTT. This sequence encodes CASSMGQGINTEAFF.

The CDR3 DNA reads TGTGCCAGCACCCTGGGGAGGAATCAGCCCCAGCATTTT. Encoded protein: CASTLGRNQPQHF. The chain combines TRBV12-3 or TRBV12-4 with TRBJ1-5; no firm D call. This CDR3 is 13 amino acids long. Trimming cost V 7 bases and J 4 bases, with 11 bases left between them.

The V call is TRBV11-1, the J call TRBJ2-3; 7 bases are a match to TRBD1. The CDR3 loop spans 13 amino acids. In germline, CDR1 is SGHAT, CDR2 FQDESV (reference sequence). Trimming cost V 5 bases and J 6 bases; bases outside gene matches: 5. This CDR3 reads CASSQQTGDTQYF. CDR3 coding DNA: TGTGCCAGCAGCCAACAGACAGGGGATACGCAGTATTTT.

This clone appeared once. The chain combines TRBV4-1 with TRBJ2-5, with 10 bases fitting TRBD2. Trimming cost V 4 bases and J 5 bases; bases outside gene matches: 10. CDR3 length: 16 residues. Per germline, CDR1 MGHRA and CDR2 YSYEKL. This chain's CDR3 is CASSLKRGGRGETQYF. The CDR3 DNA follows: TGCGCCAGCAGCCTTAAGCGGGGGGGCCGTGGGGAGACCCAGTACTTC.

Written as DNA, the CDR3 is TGCAGCGTTGAGGGACTCCTGACTAAAGGCACAGATACGCAGTATTTT. Residues: CSVEGLLTKGTDTQYF. The chain is built from TRBV29-1 and TRBJ2-3; tentative D call: TRBD2 (6 bases). The CDR3 is 16 amino acids. Between the trimmed V and J ends, which lost 3 bases and 1 base, there was a span of 17 bases. Germline-derived CDR1 and CDR2 are SQVTM and ANQGSEA.

The CDR3 DNA sequence: TGCGCCAGCAGGGACAGGGAGGGCGATGGCTACACCTTC. Amino acid sequence: CASRDREGDGYTF. This chain joins TRBV5-1 and TRBJ1-2; 8 bases match TRBD1. The germline gives CDR1 SGHRS, CDR2 YFSETQ. Unmatched junction bases numbered 6, after V lost 5 bases and J lost 6 bases. There are 13 residues in the CDR3.

The chain joins TRBV19 to TRBJ1-1; D call uncertain. Trimming cost V 6 bases and J 2 bases, with 13 bases left between them. The CDR3 spans 14 residues. Per germline, CDR1 LNHDA and CDR2 SQIVND (reference sequence). CDR3 amino acids: CASSPERINTEAFF. CDR3 DNA: TGTGCCAGTAGCCCTGAGAGGATAAACACTGAAGCTTTCTTT.

The V call is TRBV6-1, the J call TRBJ1-3, with no clear D. In germline, CDR1 is MNHNS, CDR2 SASEGT. V was pared by 1 base and J by 3 bases, with 7 bases between. The length of the CDR3 is 14 residues. Written as DNA, the CDR3 is TGTGCCAGCAGTGAAGGAGATTTTGGAAACACCATATATTTT. Protein: CASSEGDFGNTIYF.

This clone was seen once. V and J are TRBV11-2 and TRBJ1-4, with D maybe TRBD1 (6 bases). Between the trimmed V and J ends, which lost 1 base and 0 bases, there was a span of 15 bases. The CDR3 runs 18 residues. The germline gives CDR1 SGHAT, CDR2 FQNNGV. CDR3 nucleotide sequence: TGTGCCAGCAGCTTAGGACAGGCGAACACGGCAACTAATGAAAAACTGTTTTTT. It codes for CASSLGQANTATNEKLFF.

The chain uses TRBV28 and TRBJ2-7; D is possibly TRBD1 (6 bases). This CDR3 is 14 amino acids long. V was trimmed by 2 bases and J by 0 bases, leaving 8 bases between them. Per germline, CDR1 MDHEN and CDR2 SYDVKM. The CDR3 region is CASSLTGSSYEQYF. In DNA form, the CDR3 reads TGTGCCAGCAGTTTAACAGGGAGCTCCTACGAGCAGTACTTC.